This paragraph covers one T cell receptor beta chain sequence. The antigen is unknown. The entry originates in a study of T cell responses to AZD1222 COVID-19 vaccine. Overall study findings and caveats: Clonal diversity was possibly underestimated, and the donors were mostly white British, with more females. The number of AZD1222 recipients seropositive at baseline was only 6 or 7. Repertoires were obtained only post-peak T cell response.

TCRdb keeps only in-frame clones here, not all; method: immunoSEQ multiplex PCR. The sample records 90,000 to 100,000 clones, about 85% being singletons. The TCR was taken from an adult in good health. The source material was peripheral blood, sampled on day 0 of AZD1222 vaccination.

The CDR3 sequence is CASSPSLGNTIYF. CDR3 DNA: TGTGCCAGCAGCCCCTCTCTGGGAAACACCATATATTTT. The genes are TRBV3-1 (or the pseudogene TRBV3-2) and TRBJ1-3, with D unclear. Trimming left V 4 bases short and J 4 bases short, with 8 bases between. CDR1 is LGHDT, CDR2 YNNKEL, per germline (reference sequence). The CDR3 runs to 13 residues.